The 2 T cell receptor beta chains presented below share a single source sample, sequenced in a study of post-analysis software for immune sequencing data. Study-wide findings and caveats: Controls showed lower frequencies than patients for four to six TRBV segments, and TRBV5-6, TRBV5-1 and TRBV20-1 were among these.

The library was made from cDNA and included unique molecular identifiers. TCRdb redid the calling of the PCR reads with MiXCR, one entry per CDR3 protein. The sample includes 250,000 to 300,000 distinct CDR3 sequences, just over 35% of them seen just once. What these receptors recognize is not known. Sequenced: blood. These receptors were taken from a girl aged 10-17 years with multiple sclerosis.

This clonotype was recorded at least ten times. The V and J genes are TRBV28 and TRBJ2-7; the match to TRBD2 covers 10 bases. V shed 4 bases and J 2 bases; nucleotides not matched to a gene: 5. The CDR3 sequence is 15 residues long. CDR1 MDHEN and CDR2 SYDVKM come from the germline V gene. The CDR3 region is CASSSGLAPTYEQYF. The CDR3 DNA is TGTGCCAGCAGTTCGGGACTAGCGCCGACCTACGAGCAGTACTTC.

In its sample, this clonotype was seen many times. The V gene is TRBV10-1, the J gene TRBJ2-3, with 7 bases identical to TRBD1. Germline CDR1 and CDR2: WNHNN and SYGVQD (reference sequence). This CDR3 has 14 residues. Trimming took 5 bases from V and 4 from J; bases not matched to a gene: 6. CDR3 sequence reads: CASSSGQAPDTQYF. The CDR3 coding sequence is TGCGCCAGCAGTTCCGGACAGGCCCCAGATACGCAGTATTTT.